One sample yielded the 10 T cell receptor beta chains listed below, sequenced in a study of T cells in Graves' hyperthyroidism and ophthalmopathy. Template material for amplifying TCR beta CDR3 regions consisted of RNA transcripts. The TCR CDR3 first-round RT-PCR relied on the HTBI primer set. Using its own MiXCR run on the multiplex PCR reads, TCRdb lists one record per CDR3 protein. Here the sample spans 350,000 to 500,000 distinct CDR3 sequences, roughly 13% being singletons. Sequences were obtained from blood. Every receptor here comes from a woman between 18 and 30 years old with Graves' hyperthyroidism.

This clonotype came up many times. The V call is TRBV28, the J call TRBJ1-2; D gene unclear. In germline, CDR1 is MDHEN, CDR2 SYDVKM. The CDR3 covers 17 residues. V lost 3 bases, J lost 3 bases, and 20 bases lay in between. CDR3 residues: CASSFFVSRSRDYGYTF. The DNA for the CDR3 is TGTGCCAGCAGTTTCTTTGTGTCGCGATCGAGGGACTATGGCTACACCTTC.

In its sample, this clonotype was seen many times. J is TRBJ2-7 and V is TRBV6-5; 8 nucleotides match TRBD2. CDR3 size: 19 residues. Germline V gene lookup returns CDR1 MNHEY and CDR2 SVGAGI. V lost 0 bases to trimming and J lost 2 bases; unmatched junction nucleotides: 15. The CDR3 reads CASSYSILGSLAGAYEQYF. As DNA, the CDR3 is TGTGCCAGCAGTTACTCGATTCTAGGATCGCTAGCGGGCGCCTACGAGCAGTACTTC.

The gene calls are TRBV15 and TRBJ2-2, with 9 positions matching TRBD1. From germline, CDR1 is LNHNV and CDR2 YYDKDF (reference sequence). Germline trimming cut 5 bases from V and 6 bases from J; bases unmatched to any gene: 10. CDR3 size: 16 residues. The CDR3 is CATSVPGQGGAGELFF. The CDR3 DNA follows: TGTGCCACCAGCGTGCCGGGACAGGGAGGTGCCGGGGAGCTGTTTTTT.

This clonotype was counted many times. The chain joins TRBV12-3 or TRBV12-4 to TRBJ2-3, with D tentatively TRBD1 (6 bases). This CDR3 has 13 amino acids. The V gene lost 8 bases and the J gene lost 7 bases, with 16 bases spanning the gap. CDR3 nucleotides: TGTGCCAGCCGGGTTCCCAGGGGAAATACGCAGTATTTT. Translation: CASRVPRGNTQYF.

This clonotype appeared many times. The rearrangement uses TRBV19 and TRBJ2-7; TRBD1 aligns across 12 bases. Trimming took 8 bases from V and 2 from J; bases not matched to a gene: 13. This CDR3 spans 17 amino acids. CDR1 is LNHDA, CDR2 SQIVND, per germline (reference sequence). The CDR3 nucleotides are TGTGCCAGTGCCGCCGGGACAGGGGGCCGGGGGACCTACGAGCAGTACTTC. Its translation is CASAAGTGGRGTYEQYF.

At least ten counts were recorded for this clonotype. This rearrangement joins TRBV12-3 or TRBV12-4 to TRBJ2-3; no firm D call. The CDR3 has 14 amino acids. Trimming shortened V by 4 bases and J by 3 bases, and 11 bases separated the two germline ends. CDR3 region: CASSYPEQTDTQYF. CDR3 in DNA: TGTGCCAGCAGTTACCCGGAACAGACAGATACGCAGTATTTT.

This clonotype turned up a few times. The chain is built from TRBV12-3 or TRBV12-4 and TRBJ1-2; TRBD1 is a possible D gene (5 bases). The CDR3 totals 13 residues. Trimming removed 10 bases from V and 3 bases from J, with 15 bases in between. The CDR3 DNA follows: TGTGCCACCAGCGGGAGGGGCGACTATGGCTACACCTTC. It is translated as CATSGRGDYGYTF.

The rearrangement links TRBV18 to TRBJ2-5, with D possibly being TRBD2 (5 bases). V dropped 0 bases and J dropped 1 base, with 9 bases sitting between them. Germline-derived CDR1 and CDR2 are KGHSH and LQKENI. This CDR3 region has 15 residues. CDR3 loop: CASSPPAGFQETQYF. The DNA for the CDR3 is TGTGCCAGCTCACCACCGGCGGGTTTCCAAGAGACCCAGTACTTC.

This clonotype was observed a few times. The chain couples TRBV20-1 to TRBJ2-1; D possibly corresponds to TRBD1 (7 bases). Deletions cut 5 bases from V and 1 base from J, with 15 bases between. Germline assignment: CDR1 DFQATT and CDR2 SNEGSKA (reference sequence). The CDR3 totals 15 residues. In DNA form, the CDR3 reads TGCAGTGCTCACAGACAGGGAGGATCCTACAATGAGCAGTTCTTC. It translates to CSAHRQGGSYNEQFF.

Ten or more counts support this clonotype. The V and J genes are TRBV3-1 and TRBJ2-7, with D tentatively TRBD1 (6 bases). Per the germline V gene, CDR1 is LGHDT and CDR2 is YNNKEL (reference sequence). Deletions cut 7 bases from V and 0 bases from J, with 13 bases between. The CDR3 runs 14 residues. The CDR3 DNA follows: TGTGCCAGCACCCGCGACAGGAACTCCTACGAGCAGTACTTC. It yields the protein CASTRDRNSYEQYF.